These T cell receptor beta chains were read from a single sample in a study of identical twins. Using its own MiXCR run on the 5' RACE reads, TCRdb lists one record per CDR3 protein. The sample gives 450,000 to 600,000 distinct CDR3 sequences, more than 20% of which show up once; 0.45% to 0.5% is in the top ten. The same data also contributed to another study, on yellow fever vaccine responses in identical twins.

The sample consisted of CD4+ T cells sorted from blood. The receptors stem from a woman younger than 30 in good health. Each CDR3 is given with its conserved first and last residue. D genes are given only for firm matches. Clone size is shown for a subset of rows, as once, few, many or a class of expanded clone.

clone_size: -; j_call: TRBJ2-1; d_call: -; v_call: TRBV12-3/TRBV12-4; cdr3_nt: TGTGCCAGCACCCCGTGGGACGTGCCCTGGAATGAGCAGTTCTTC; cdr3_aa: CASTPWDVPWNEQFF
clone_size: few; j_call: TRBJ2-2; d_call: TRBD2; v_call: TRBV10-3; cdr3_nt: TGTGCCATCAGTGAGAGAGTTACCCGGCTAGCGGGTGACACCGGGGAGCTGTTTTTT; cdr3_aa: CAISERVTRLAGDTGELFF
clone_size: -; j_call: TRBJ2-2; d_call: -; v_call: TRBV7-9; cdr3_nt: TGTGCCAGCAGCTTAGGTCGGCTAAACACCGGGGAGCTGTTTTTT; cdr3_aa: CASSLGRLNTGELFF
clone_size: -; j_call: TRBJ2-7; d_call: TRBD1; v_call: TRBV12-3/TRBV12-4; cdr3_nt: TGTGCCAGCACTCCGGGACAGGGGGCTTATTCCGAGCAGTACTTC; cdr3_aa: CASTPGQGAYSEQYF
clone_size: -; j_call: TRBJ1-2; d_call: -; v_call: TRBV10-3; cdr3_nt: TGTGCCATCAGTGCGAACCAGGGACCAGATGTTGGCTACACCTTC; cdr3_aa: CAISANQGPDVGYTF
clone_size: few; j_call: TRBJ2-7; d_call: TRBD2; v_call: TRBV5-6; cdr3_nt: TGTGCCAGCAGCTTTGTGTCTAGCGGTTTTCGAGAGCAGTACTTC; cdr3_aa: CASSFVSSGFREQYF
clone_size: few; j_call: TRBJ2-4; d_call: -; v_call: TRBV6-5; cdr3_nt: TGTGCCAGCTCCAATGGTCTAGCCAAAAACATTCAGTACTTC; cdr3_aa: CASSNGLAKNIQYF
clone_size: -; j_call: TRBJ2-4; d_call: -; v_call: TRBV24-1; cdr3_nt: TGTGCCACCAGTGCGGGGAGGTTTAACATTCAGTACTTC; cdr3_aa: CATSAGRFNIQYF
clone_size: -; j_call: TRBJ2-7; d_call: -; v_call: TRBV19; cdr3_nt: TGTGCCAGTAGTATTTCCGCCGGGACCACATACGAGCAGTACTTC; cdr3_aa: CASSISAGTTYEQYF
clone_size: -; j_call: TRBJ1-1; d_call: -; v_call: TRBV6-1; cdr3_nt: TGTGCCAGCCGGGCTAGGGTGGTAGGGACTGAAGCTTTCTTT; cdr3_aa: CASRARVVGTEAFF
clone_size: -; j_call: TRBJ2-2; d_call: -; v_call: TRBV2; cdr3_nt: TGTGCCAGCAGTGAGGAAGCCACCGGGGAGCTGTTTTTT; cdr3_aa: CASSEEATGELFF
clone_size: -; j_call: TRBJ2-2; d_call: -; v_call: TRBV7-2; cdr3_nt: TGTGCCAGCGCCAGACGAAGGACTGCTGGCGGGGAGCTGTTTTTT; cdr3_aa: CASARRRTAGGELFF
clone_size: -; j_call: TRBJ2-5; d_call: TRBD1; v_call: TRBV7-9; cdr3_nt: TGTGCCAGCAGCAACAGGGGCGAGGGCGAGACCCAGTACTTC; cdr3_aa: CASSNRGEGETQYF
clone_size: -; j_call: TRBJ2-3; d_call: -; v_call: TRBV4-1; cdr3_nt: TGCGCCAGCAGCCAAGATGGGCAGGGCTGGCTGGCAGATACGCAGTATTTT; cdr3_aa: CASSQDGQGWLADTQYF
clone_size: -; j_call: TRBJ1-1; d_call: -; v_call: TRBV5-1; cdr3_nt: TGCGCCAGCAGCTTGATTCCCGGTTCAGGTGTCACTGAAGCTTTCTTT; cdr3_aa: CASSLIPGSGVTEAFF
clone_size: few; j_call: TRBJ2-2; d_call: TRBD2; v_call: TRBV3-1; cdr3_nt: TGTGCCAGCAGCCAAGATCGCCTAGCGGGAGCAGGGGAGCTGTTTTTT; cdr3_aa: CASSQDRLAGAGELFF
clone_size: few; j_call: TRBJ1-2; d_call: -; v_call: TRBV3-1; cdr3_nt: TGTGCCAGCAGCCCCATACAGAGAAACTATGGCTACACCTTC; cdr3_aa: CASSPIQRNYGYTF
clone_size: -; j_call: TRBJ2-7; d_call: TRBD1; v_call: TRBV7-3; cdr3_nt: TGTGCCAGCAGCTTGTCAGGGGGAAACGAGCAGTACTTC; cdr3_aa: CASSLSGGNEQYF
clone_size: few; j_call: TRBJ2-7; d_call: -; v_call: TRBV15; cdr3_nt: TGTGCCACCAGCAGGAAACCACCAGCAGTCAGACACGAGCAGTACTTC; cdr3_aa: CATSRKPPAVRHEQYF
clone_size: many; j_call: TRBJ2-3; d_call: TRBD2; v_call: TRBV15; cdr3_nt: TGTGCCACCAGCAGAGATCTAGCGGTGACCGTGGGAGATACGCAGTATTTT; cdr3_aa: CATSRDLAVTVGDTQYF
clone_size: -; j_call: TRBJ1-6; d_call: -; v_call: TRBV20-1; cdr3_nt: TGCAGTGCTAGAGGGGGGATGGCTAATTCACCCCTCCACTTT; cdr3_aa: CSARGGMANSPLHF
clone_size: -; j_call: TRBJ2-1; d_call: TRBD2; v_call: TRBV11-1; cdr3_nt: TGTGCCAGCAGCTCTAGCGGGGGGTACTCCTACAATGAGCAGTTCTTC; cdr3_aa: CASSSSGGYSYNEQFF
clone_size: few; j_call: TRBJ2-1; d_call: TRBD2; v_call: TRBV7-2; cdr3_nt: TGTGCCAGCAGCTTAGTTGGGCGGGAGGGAGAGCAGTTCTTC; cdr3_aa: CASSLVGREGEQFF
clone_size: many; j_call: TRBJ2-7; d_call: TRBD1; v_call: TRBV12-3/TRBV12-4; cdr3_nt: TGTGCCTCCCGGACAGGGGGGAGTTACGAGCAGTACTTC; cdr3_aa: CASRTGGSYEQYF
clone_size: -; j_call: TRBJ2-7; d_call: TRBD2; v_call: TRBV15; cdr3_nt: TGTGCCACCAGCAGACCCCGGACTAGCGGGACTGACGAGCAGTACTTC; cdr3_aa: CATSRPRTSGTDEQYF
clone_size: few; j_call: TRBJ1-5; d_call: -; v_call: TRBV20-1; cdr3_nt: TGCAGTGCCCAGACAGTTAATCAGCCCCAGCATTTT; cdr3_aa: CSAQTVNQPQHF
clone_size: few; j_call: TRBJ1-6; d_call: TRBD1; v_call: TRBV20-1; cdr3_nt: TGCAGTGCTAGAGACTTGGCCGGGACAGGATCATTCACCCTCCACTTT; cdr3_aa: CSARDLAGTGSFTLHF
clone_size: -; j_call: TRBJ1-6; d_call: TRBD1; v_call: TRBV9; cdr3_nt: TGTGCCAGCAGCGCACCGGGACAGGGGCTTTATAATTCACCCCTCCACTTT; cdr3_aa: CASSAPGQGLYNSPLHF
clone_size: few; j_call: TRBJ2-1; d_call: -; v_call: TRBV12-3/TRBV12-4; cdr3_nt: TGTGCCAGCAGTCCGACTTCGGGACAAGTCATGAGGGGCTACAATGAGCAGTTCTTC; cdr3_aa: CASSPTSGQVMRGYNEQFF
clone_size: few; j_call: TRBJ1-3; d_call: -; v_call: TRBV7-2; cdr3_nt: TGTGCCAGCAGCTTATGGACAGAAGTAAACACCATATATTTT; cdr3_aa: CASSLWTEVNTIYF
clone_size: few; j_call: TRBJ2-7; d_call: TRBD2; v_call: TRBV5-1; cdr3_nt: TGCGCCAGCAGCGTAATCGCTAGCGGGAGCCCCTACGAGCAGTACTTC; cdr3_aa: CASSVIASGSPYEQYF
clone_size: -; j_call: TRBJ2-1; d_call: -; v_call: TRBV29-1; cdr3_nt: TGCAGCGTTGCTGGGGTTTCTAGTAATGAGCAGTTCTTC; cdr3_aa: CSVAGVSSNEQFF
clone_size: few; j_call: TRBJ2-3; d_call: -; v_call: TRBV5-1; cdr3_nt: TGCGCCAGCACTAACGGGGGCGGCACAGATACGCAGTATTTT; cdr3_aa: CASTNGGGTDTQYF
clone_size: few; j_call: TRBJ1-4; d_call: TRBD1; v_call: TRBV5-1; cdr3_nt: TGCGCCAGCAGCGACCGCCGGGACAGGGGCCCGTCTAATGAAAAACTGTTTTTT; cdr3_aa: CASSDRRDRGPSNEKLFF
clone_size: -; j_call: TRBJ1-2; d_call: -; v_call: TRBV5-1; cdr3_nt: TGCGCCAGCAGCTCGGGGCGGCCTCAAGTCTATGGCTACACCTTC; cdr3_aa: CASSSGRPQVYGYTF
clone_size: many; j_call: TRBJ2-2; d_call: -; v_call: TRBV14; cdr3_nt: TGTGCCAGCAGCCCCTTTGGCACCGGGGAGCTGTTTTTT; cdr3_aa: CASSPFGTGELFF
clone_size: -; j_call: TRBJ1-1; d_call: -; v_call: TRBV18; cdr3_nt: TGTGCCAGCTCACCACTTGAGACTGAAGCTTTCTTT; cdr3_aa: CASSPLETEAFF
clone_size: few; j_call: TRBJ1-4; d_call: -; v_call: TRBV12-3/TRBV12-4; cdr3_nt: TGTGCCAGCAGTTTCAGGATGCTTAATGAAAAACTGTTTTTT; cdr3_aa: CASSFRMLNEKLFF
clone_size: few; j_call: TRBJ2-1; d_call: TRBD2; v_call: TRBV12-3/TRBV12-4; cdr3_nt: TGTGCCAGCAGATTTACTAGCGGGACCTACAATGAGCAGTTCTTC; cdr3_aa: CASRFTSGTYNEQFF
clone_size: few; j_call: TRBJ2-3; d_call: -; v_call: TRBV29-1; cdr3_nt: TGCAGCGGGGACACGGACGGATTTACAGATACGCAGTATTTT; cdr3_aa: CSGDTDGFTDTQYF
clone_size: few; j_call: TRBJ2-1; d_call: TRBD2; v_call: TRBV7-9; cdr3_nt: TGTGCCAGCAGCTACCCCTTGACTAGCGGGTTGTACAATGAGCAGTTCTTC; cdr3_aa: CASSYPLTSGLYNEQFF
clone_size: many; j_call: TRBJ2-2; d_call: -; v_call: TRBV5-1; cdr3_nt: TGCGCCAGCAGCAAGGGACAGAACACCGGGGAGCTGTTTTTT; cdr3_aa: CASSKGQNTGELFF
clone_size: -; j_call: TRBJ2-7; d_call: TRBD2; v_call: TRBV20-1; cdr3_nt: TGCAGTGCAGGACTAGCGGGAGGTTCCCACGAGCAGTACTTC; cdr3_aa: CSAGLAGGSHEQYF
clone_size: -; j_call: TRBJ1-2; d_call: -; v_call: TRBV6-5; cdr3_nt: TGTGCCAGCAGTTCCAGGGATAATGGCTACACCTTC; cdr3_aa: CASSSRDNGYTF
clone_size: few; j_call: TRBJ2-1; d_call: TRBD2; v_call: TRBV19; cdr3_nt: TGTGCCAGTAGTATACAACTAGCGGGGACCAATGAGCAGTTCTTC; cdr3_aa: CASSIQLAGTNEQFF
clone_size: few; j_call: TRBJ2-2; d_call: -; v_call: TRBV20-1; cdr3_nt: TGCAGTGCTAGACCCGTTGGCGGGACAAACACCGGGGAGCTGTTTTTT; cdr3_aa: CSARPVGGTNTGELFF
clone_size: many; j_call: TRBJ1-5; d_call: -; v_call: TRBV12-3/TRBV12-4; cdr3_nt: TGTGCCAGCAGAGCACAGGGAAGAGGGCCCCAGCATTTT; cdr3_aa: CASRAQGRGPQHF
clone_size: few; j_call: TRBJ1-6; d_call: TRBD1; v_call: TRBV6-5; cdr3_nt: TGTGCCAGCAGTTCCTCCGACAGGGTCGCTTCACCCCTCCACTTT; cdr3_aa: CASSSSDRVASPLHF
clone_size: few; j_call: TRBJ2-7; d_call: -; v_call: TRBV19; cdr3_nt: TGTGCCACCACGGCGCGGCACCAAACCTCGTACGAGCAGTACTTC; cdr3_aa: CATTARHQTSYEQYF
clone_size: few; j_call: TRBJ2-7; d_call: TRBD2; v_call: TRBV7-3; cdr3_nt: TGTGCCAGCAGCTTAGGAGCGGGGAACTACGAGCAGTACTTC; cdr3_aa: CASSLGAGNYEQYF
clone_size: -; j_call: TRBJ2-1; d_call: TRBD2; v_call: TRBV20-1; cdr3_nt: TGCAGTGCCCTGGGGACTAGCGATTCCTACAATGAGCAGTTCTTC; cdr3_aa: CSALGTSDSYNEQFF
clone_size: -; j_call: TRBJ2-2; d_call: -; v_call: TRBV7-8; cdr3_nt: TGTGCCAGCAGCCCTCAACCCACAGTCACCGGGGAGCTGTTTTTT; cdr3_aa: CASSPQPTVTGELFF
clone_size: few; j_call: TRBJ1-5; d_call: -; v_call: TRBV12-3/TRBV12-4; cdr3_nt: TGTGCCAGCAGTCGAGCAGCAGGGCCCCAGCATTTT; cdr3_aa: CASSRAAGPQHF